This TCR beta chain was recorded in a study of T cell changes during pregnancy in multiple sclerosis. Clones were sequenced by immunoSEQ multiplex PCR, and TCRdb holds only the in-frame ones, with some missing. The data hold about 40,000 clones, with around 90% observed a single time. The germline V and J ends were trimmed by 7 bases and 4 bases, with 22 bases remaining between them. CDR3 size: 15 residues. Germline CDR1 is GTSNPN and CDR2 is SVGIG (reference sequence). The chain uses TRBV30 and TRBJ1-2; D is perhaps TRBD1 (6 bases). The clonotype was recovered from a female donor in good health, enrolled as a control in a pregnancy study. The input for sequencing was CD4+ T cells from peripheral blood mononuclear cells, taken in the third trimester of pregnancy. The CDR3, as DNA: TGTGCCTCAAAGCGAGTTCAGGGGACGGTCTATGGCTACACCTTC. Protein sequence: CASKRVQGTVYGYTF. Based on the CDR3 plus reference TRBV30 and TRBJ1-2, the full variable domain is SQTIHQWPATLVQPVGSPLSLECTVEGTSNPNLYWYRQAAGRGLQLLFYSVGIGQISSEVPQNLSASRPQDRQFILSSKKLLLSDSGFYLCASKRVQGTVYGYTFGSGTRLTVV.